Each of the 25 T cell receptor beta chains below was sequenced from the same sample in a study of shared clonotypes between healthy human individuals. Generated by immunoSEQ multiplex PCR, the TCRdb table keeps only in-frame clones and is missing some. The data contain more than 2 million clones, approximately 95% of them singletons. The sequencing input was naive CD4+ T cells sorted from blood. Documented subset: CD45RA+ positively selected. The source of these receptors is a man aged 18 to 30 in good health.

The V gene is TRBV28, the J gene TRBJ2-5; TRBD1 matches 8 bases. The V gene's germline CDR1 is MDHEN and CDR2 SYDVKM. Trimming took 6 bases from V and 7 from J; bases not matched to a gene: 13. The CDR3 has 15 residues. CDR3 sequence reads: CASSWRRGQVGTQYF. Written as DNA, the CDR3 is TGTGCCAGCAGCTGGCGCAGGGGGCAGGTGGGGACCCAGTACTTC.

The CDR3 sequence: CASSRTGEDEQFF. CDR3 sequence (DNA): TGTGCCAGCAGCCGGACAGGAGAGGATGAGCAGTTCTTC. The rearrangement uses TRBV7-9 and TRBJ2-1, with 7 nucleotides matching TRBD1. The V gene end was trimmed by 5 bases and the J gene end by 8 bases; junction bases not matched to a gene: 6. Germline V gene sequence: CDR1 SEHNR, CDR2 FQNEAQ (reference sequence). The CDR3 contains 13 residues. Full variable domain (outside the CDR3, taken from reference TRBV7-9 and TRBJ2-1): DTGVSQNPRHKITKRGQNVTFRCDPISEHNRLYWYRQTLGQGPEFLTYFQNEAQLEKSRLLSDRFSAERPKGSFSTLEIQRTEQGDSAMYLCASSRTGEDEQFFGPGTRLTVL.

This clone appeared once. The rearrangement joins TRBV28 to TRBJ2-7, with 8 bases aligning to TRBD1. The junction had 5 bases not matched to a gene; V was cut back by 7 bases and J by 6 bases. The CDR3 totals 12 residues. Germline V gene data show CDR1 as MDHEN and CDR2 as SYDVKM. This chain's CDR3 is CASTRTGSEQYF. The DNA for the CDR3 is TGTGCCAGCACCCGGACAGGGTCCGAGCAGTACTTC.

The chain uses TRBV5-1 and TRBJ2-1; 11 bases agree with TRBD2. This CDR3 comprises 15 residues. Trimming removed 5 bases from V and 4 bases from J; junction bases left unmatched: 5. Germline values: CDR1 SGHRS, CDR2 YFSETQ. The CDR3 nucleotides are TGCGCCAGCAGAACCGGGACTAGCGGATACAATGAGCAGTTCTTC. This sequence encodes CASRTGTSGYNEQFF.

V and J are TRBV6-5 and TRBJ2-7; TRBD2 might be the D (6 bases). Trimming took off 7 bases at V and 1 base at J, with 17 bases between the two ends. The CDR3 totals 15 residues. CDR1 and CDR2 from the germline V gene are MNHEY and SVGAGI. CDR3 loop: CASTSSGGGSYEQYF. In DNA form, the CDR3 reads TGTGCCAGCACCAGTAGCGGTGGGGGTTCCTACGAGCAGTACTTC.

This chain connects TRBV18 to TRBJ2-7, with TRBD2 matching 10 bases. CDR3 length equals 16 residues. With 3 bases clipped from V and 0 bases from J, the junction kept 5 bases outside the gene matches. Germline loops: CDR1 KGHSH, CDR2 LQKENI. CDR3 coding DNA: TGTGCCAGCTCACCCATGGCTAGCGGGGGCTCCTACGAGCAGTACTTC. It codes for CASSPMASGGSYEQYF.

With regard to this clone: One end of the junction fails to match germline, which may point to a read error. The chain is built from TRBV7-9 and TRBJ1-4, with unresolved D. The CDR3 loop spans 13 amino acids. In germline, CDR1 is SEHNR, CDR2 FQNEAQ (reference sequence). For the CDR3, the DNA is TGTGCCAGCAGCTTAGATGGAACGGCTGTTGGGGTTTTT. This codes for CASSLDGTAVGVF.

The J gene is TRBJ2-4, the V gene TRBV18; 7 bases are shared with TRBD2. Per germline, CDR1 KGHSH and CDR2 LQKENI. There are 15 residues in the CDR3. V dropped 6 bases and J dropped 5; count of bases not matched to a gene: 10. The CDR3 coding sequence is TGTGCCAGCTCCCCGGGTACTAGCGAACAAAACATTCAGTACTTC. Encoded protein: CASSPGTSEQNIQYF.

CDR3 DNA: TGTGCCAGCAGTTATCAAGGACAGGGGGACTACACCTTC. Amino acids: CASSYQGQGDYTF. This chain connects TRBV6-5 to TRBJ1-2, with 10 bases identical to TRBD1. After removal of 3 bases from V and 10 bases from J, the junction contained 5 bases not matched to a gene. Germline V gene sequence: CDR1 MNHEY, CDR2 SVGAGI. The CDR3 has 13 residues.

Only one count was recorded for this clone. The same CDR3 arises from other DNA sequences in this sample as well. This chain links TRBV5-1 with TRBJ2-1; D is uncertain. The CDR3 is 14 residues long. V was clipped by 0 bases and J by 1 base, with 5 bases between them. Germline CDR1 reads SGHRS; CDR2 reads YFSETQ. The CDR3 DNA sequence: TGCGCCAGCAGCTTGGGCGGATCCTACAATGAGCAGTTCTTC. This encodes CASSLGGSYNEQFF. The complete variable domain, with remaining parts taken from reference TRBV5-1 and TRBJ2-1, reads KAGVTQTPRYLIKTRGQQVTLSCSPISGHRSVSWYQQTPGQGLQFLFEYFSETQRNKGNFPGRFSGRQFSNSRSEMNVSTLELGDSALYLCASSLGGSYNEQFFGPGTRLTVL.

This sequence joins TRBV6-5 and TRBJ2-4; perhaps TRBD1 as D (5 bases). This CDR3 is 12 amino acids long. Germline CDR1 and CDR2: MNHEY and SVGAGI. The germline V and J ends were trimmed by 5 bases and 15 bases, with 17 bases remaining between them. The CDR3 DNA follows: TGTGCCAGCAGTCCTGCCCAGGGTGTGTGGTACTTC. Its translation: CASSPAQGVWYF.

This clone was seen more than once but under ten times. The conserved phenylalanine or tryptophan normally closing the CDR3 is absent here, so this likely arose from a read error. The limits of the CDR3 on the DNA are not certain, so only TCRdb's listed CDR3 is given. V and J are TRBV2 and TRBJ1-2; the table's D gene call, TRBD1, was not cross checked with the DNA. Both ends counted, the CDR3 spans 12 residues. Looked up from germline, CDR1 is SNHLY and CDR2 is FYNNEI. The CDR3 sequence is CASSETGQVLMI.

The chain recombines TRBV21-1 with TRBJ2-7; the tabulated D call, TRBD1, remains unverified against the DNA. TRBV21-1 counts as a pseudogene. There are 16 residues in the CDR3. CDR3 DNA: TGTGCCAGCAGCAAATTAAAAACACCGCGACACTACGAGCAGTACTTC. Translated, it gives CASSKLKTPRHYEQYF.

This chain joins TRBV5-1 and TRBJ2-3, with 11 bases aligning to TRBD2. Germline-derived CDR1 and CDR2 are SGHRS and YFSETQ. The CDR3 spans 17 residues. Trimming at V came to 4 bases and at J to 3 bases, leaving 10 bases not matched to a gene. The CDR3 DNA reads as TGCGCCAGCAGCCATGTAGCGGGGGGGCCAGGAACAGATACGCAGTATTTT. Protein sequence: CASSHVAGGPGTDTQYF.

The chain joins TRBV30 to TRBJ1-2, with D unresolved. Germline CDR1 GTSNPN, CDR2 SVGIG (reference sequence). The CDR3 spans 11 residues. With 3 bases removed from V and 6 bases from J, the gap between germline ends came to 8 bases. In DNA form, the CDR3 reads TGTGCCTGGAGAAGGAGTCATGGCTACACCTTC. The encoded protein is CAWRRSHGYTF.

The chain employs TRBV12-5 and TRBJ2-7; 8 bases map to TRBD2. This CDR3 contains 14 residues. The germline CDR1 and CDR2 sequences are LGHNT and FRNRAP. With 5 bases clipped from V and 2 bases from J, the junction kept 5 bases outside the gene matches. The CDR3 DNA reads as TGTGCTAGTGGTCACGGACTAGCTCCCTACGAGCAGTACTTC. Translated: CASGHGLAPYEQYF.

This chain joins TRBV11-3 and TRBJ2-7, with TRBD2 identical over 7 bases. V shed 5 bases, J shed 0 bases, and the junction held 7 bases outside the gene matches. This CDR3 contains 15 residues. Germline V gives CDR1 SGHNT, CDR2 YENEEA. CDR3 nucleotides: TGTGCCAGCAGCCTTGGGAGGGGAAGCTCCTACGAGCAGTACTTC. Protein product: CASSLGRGSSYEQYF.

V is TRBV25-1 and J is TRBJ2-5; D is ambiguous. The germline gives CDR1 MGHDK, CDR2 SYGVNS. This CDR3 spans 12 amino acids. The ends were cut back, 1 base at V and 3 bases at J, with 3 bases in the middle. The CDR3 DNA reads as TGTGCCAGCAGTGAATGGGAAGAGACCCAGTACTTC. It translates to CASSEWEETQYF. Full variable domain (rest looked up from reference TRBV25-1 and TRBJ2-5): EADIYQTPRYLVIGTGKKITLECSQTMGHDKMYWYQQDPGMELHLIHYSYGVNSTEKGDLSSESTVSRIRTEHFPLTLESARPSHTSQYLCASSEWEETQYFGPGTRLLVL.

V gene TRBV11-3 combines with J gene TRBJ2-3; TRBD1 matches 11 bases. Germline CDR1 and CDR2: SGHNT and YENEEA. Trimming removed 5 bases from V and 3 bases from J; junction bases left unmatched: 4. The CDR3 length is 15 residues. CDR3 DNA sequence: TGTGCCAGCAGCAAGGGACAGGGGGTGACAGATACGCAGTATTTT. As protein: CASSKGQGVTDTQYF.

V and J are TRBV6-1 and TRBJ2-5; D not certain. CDR3 length: 14 amino acids. From germline, CDR1 is MNHNS and CDR2 SASEGT. V lost 4 bases and J 5 bases, leaving 14 bases between the germline ends. This CDR3 reads CASSGGNLGETQYF. As DNA, the CDR3 is TGTGCCAGCAGTGGAGGAAATTTAGGGGAGACCCAGTACTTC.

As regards this clone: The same CDR3 can be traced to other DNA sequences in this sample. The chain carries TRBV28 and TRBJ1-1; no clear D gene. The germline gives CDR1 MDHEN, CDR2 SYDVKM. The germline V and J ends were trimmed by 2 bases and 5 bases, with 3 bases remaining between them. The CDR3 is 11 amino acids. CDR3 sequence reads: CASSLRTEAFF. CDR3 sequence (DNA): TGTGCCAGCAGTTTAAGGACTGAAGCTTTCTTT.

V usage is TRBV19 and J usage is TRBJ1-2, with D tentatively TRBD1 (6 bases). Trimming took off 2 bases at V and 4 bases at J, with 14 bases between the two ends. Per the germline V gene, CDR1 is LNHDA and CDR2 is SQIVND (reference sequence). The CDR3 length is 15 residues. In DNA form, the CDR3 reads TGTGCCAGTAGTATATCTGCTACAGGGATCTATGGCTACACCTTC. It is translated as CASSISATGIYGYTF. Variable domain in full (rest from reference TRBV19 and TRBJ1-2): DGGITQSPKYLFRKEGQNVTLSCEQNLNHDAMYWYRQDPGQGLRLIYYSQIVNDFQKGDIAEGYSVSREKKESFPLTVTSAQKNPTAFYLCASSISATGIYGYTFGSGTRLTVV.

Of note for this clone: This CDR3 is also generated by other DNA sequences in the sample. The rearrangement joins TRBV5-1 to TRBJ2-3; 9 bases line up with TRBD1. Germline V CDR1 and CDR2: SGHRS, YFSETQ. With V trimmed by 8 bases and J by 0 bases, 4 bases remained unmatched. CDR3 length: 14 amino acids. The CDR3 loop is CASTGGSSTDTQYF. Written as DNA, the CDR3 is TGCGCCAGTACAGGGGGCTCTAGCACAGATACGCAGTATTTT.

This sequence joins TRBV6-5 and TRBJ1-1; D may be TRBD1 (6 bases). Germline V gives CDR1 MNHEY, CDR2 SVGAGI. Trimming pared 2 bases from V and 4 bases from J, leaving 14 bases between. The CDR3 totals 15 residues. In nucleotides, the CDR3 is TGTGCCAGCAGTTACGTTCTTGCAGGGGCCACTGAAGCTTTCTTT. Its translation is CASSYVLAGATEAFF.

This sequence joins TRBV7-2 and TRBJ2-4; TRBD2 is a possible D gene (5 bases). CDR1 SGHTA and CDR2 FQGNSA come from the germline V gene. V lost 2 bases to trimming and J lost 8 bases, with 13 bases between them. The CDR3 runs 14 residues. For the CDR3, the DNA is TGTGCCAGCAGCTTACGGCTAGCTAAGGACATTCAGTACTTC. Translated, it gives CASSLRLAKDIQYF.